The clone carrying this TCR beta chain is a singleton in its sample. These data originate in a study of blood T cell repertoires in COVID-19. The wider study: Spain, Italy and the United States supplied samples that represented acute and convalescent COVID-19. Nucleic acid was either cDNA or gDNA, and it came from T cells, B-cell-depleted T cells, or PBMCs.

Authors' processing steps: Counts of nucleated cells, estimated from reference gene primer amplification, were obtained. The protocol was immunoSEQ multiplex PCR, while the TCRdb copy is restricted to in-frame clones and leaves out a portion. V and J calls plus clone size are reproduced from that table; the DNA served to infer D and trimming. The sample records about 55,000 clones, 85% being singletons. From germline, CDR1 is SGHTA and CDR2 FQGTGA. V lost 4 bases to trimming and J lost 3 bases; unmatched junction nucleotides: 7. The CDR3 runs to 15 residues. Sequencing used peripheral blood. This TCR derives from a human donor in a cohort sampled during active COVID-19. This chain joins TRBV7-3 and TRBJ2-3; TRBD1 matches at 7 bases. The CDR3 loop reads CASSSRQGPTDTQYF. CDR3 nucleotides: TGTGCCAGCAGCTCTCGACAGGGTCCGACAGATACGCAGTATTTT.